Below, 13 T cell receptor beta chains from the same sample are listed, as sequenced in a study of blood T cell repertoires in COVID-19. Using immunoSEQ multiplex PCR, the repertoire was profiled, and TCRdb retains in-frame clones only, with some absent. The sample records just under 65,000 clones, more than 75% being singletons. The specimen sequenced was peripheral blood. Receptors were obtained from a human donor in a cohort sampled during active COVID-19.

J is TRBJ1-3 and V is TRBV29-1, with 9 bases identical to TRBD1. The CDR3 totals 12 residues. With V trimmed by 6 bases and J by 7 bases, 4 bases remained unmatched. CDR1 and CDR2 from the germline V gene are SQVTM and ANQGSEA. The CDR3 spells CSVRTGENTIYF. The CDR3, as DNA: TGCAGCGTGAGGACAGGGGAGAACACCATATATTTT.

This chain joins TRBV7-2 and TRBJ1-3; D unresolved. There are 13 residues in the CDR3. Germline V lookup: CDR1 SGHTA, CDR2 FQGNSA. V was trimmed by 4 bases and J by 2 bases, leaving 6 bases between them. The CDR3 loop reads CASSSYPGNTIYF. CDR3 DNA: TGTGCCAGCAGCTCCTACCCTGGAAACACCATATATTTT.

V gene TRBV9 combines with J gene TRBJ2-3; 9 nucleotides line up with TRBD1. The CDR3 extends over 16 amino acids. From germline, CDR1 is SGDLS and CDR2 YYNGEE. V lost 4 bases to trimming and J lost 4 bases; unmatched junction nucleotides: 10. The CDR3 spells CASSSNRGRAADTQYF. CDR3 coding DNA: TGTGCCAGCAGCTCAAACAGGGGGCGGGCGGCAGATACGCAGTATTTT. Full variable domain (outside the CDR3, taken from reference TRBV9 and TRBJ2-3): DSGVTQTPKHLITATGQRVTLRCSPRSGDLSVYWYQQSLDQGLQFLIQYYNGEERAKGNILERFSAQQFPDLHSELNLSSLELGDSALYFCASSSNRGRAADTQYFGPGTRLTVL.

The chain recombines TRBV2 with TRBJ1-3; no firm D call. Per the germline V gene, CDR1 is SNHLY and CDR2 is FYNNEI. This CDR3 is 16 amino acids long. V was trimmed by 2 bases and J by 0 bases, leaving 11 bases between them. CDR3 nucleotide sequence: TGTGCCAGCAGTGAATCCCAGTTAAGCTCTGGAAACACCATATATTTT. Its protein is CASSESQLSSGNTIYF.

J is TRBJ2-1 and V is TRBV7-8, with a possible D match to TRBD1 (6 bases). This CDR3 contains 15 residues. Germline V gene data show CDR1 as SGHVS and CDR2 as FQNEAQ. The ends were cut back, 5 bases at V and 2 bases at J, with 13 bases in the middle. The CDR3 protein is CASSQGQGTYNEQFF. Written as DNA, the CDR3 is TGTGCCAGCAGCCAGGGGCAGGGCACCTACAATGAGCAGTTCTTC.

In its sample, this clone was seen many times. This chain links TRBV5-6 with TRBJ2-7; 12 bases are shared with TRBD1. With V trimmed by 2 bases and J by 5 bases, 2 bases remained unmatched. The germline gives CDR1 SGHDT, CDR2 YYEEEE. The CDR3 totals 14 residues. For the CDR3, the DNA is TGTGCCAGCAGCTTTGGGACAGGGGGCAACGAGCAGTACTTC. It translates to CASSFGTGGNEQYF.

This clone was found a few times. The chain links TRBV6-5 to TRBJ1-6; D unresolved. Looked up from germline, CDR1 is MNHEY and CDR2 is SVGAGI. This CDR3 comprises 14 residues. Trimming stripped 2 bases from V and 10 bases from J, with 12 bases between. This CDR3 is CASSYTQTGSPLHF. The CDR3 region has the DNA TGTGCCAGCAGTTACACCCAGACGGGGTCACCCCTCCACTTT.

The rearrangement uses TRBV6-6 and TRBJ2-2, with D possibly TRBD2 on 6 matching bases. The germline CDR1 and CDR2 sequences are MNHNY and SVGAGI (reference sequence). V was trimmed by 5 bases and J by 2 bases, leaving 6 bases between them. The CDR3 spans 13 residues. CDR3 nucleotides: TGTGCCAGCAGTGGGACTAACACCGGGGAGCTGTTTTTT. Residues: CASSGTNTGELFF.

The chain has TRBV3-1 (or the pseudogene TRBV3-2) and TRBJ2-1, with TRBD2 identical over 14 bases. In germline, CDR1 is LGHDT, CDR2 YNNKEL (reference sequence). The CDR3 is 15 residues long. J was trimmed by 8 bases and V by 3 bases; bases with no gene match: 3. CDR3 DNA: TGTGCCAGCAGCCAGGGACTAGCGGGGGCCGATGAGCAGTTCTTC. Its translation: CASSQGLAGADEQFF.

This chain joins TRBV14 and TRBJ1-2; D is perhaps TRBD1 (6 bases). This CDR3 region has 14 residues. The germline CDR1 and CDR2 sequences are SGHDN and FVKESK. Trimming left V 4 bases short and J 8 bases short, with 17 bases between. DNA for the CDR3: TGTGCCAGCAGCCGGGGAGGGGGGCTCTCCGGCTACACCTTC. It codes for CASSRGGGLSGYTF.

Regarding this clone: Other DNA sequences within the sample encode an identical CDR3. This sequence joins TRBV5-1 and TRBJ2-7, with TRBD1 identical over 7 bases. The CDR3 consists of 14 residues. The germline V gene has CDR1 SGHRS and CDR2 YFSETQ. Trimming cost V 0 bases and J 2 bases; bases outside gene matches: 2. The CDR3 loop reads CASSLAQGAYEQYF. For the CDR3, the DNA is TGCGCCAGCAGCTTGGCGCAGGGGGCCTACGAGCAGTACTTC.

The rearrangement joins TRBV5-8 to TRBJ1-3, with D maybe TRBD1 (5 bases). CDR3 length equals 14 residues. The germline CDR1 and CDR2 sequences are SGHTS and YDEGEE. The germline V and J ends were trimmed by 2 bases and 0 bases, with 6 bases remaining between them. The CDR3 DNA reads TGTGCCAGCAGCTTTCAGGGCTCTGGAAACACCATATATTTT. Encoded protein: CASSFQGSGNTIYF.

In its sample, this clone was seen a few times. This chain joins TRBV6-2 or TRBV6-3 and TRBJ1-4, with no clear D. Per germline, CDR1 MNHEY and CDR2 SVGEGT. V was shortened by 0 bases and J by 8 bases, with 13 bases between the two germline ends. The CDR3 runs to 15 residues. The CDR3 is CASSYSSRGQEKLFF. The CDR3 coding sequence is TGTGCCAGCAGTTACTCGAGTCGCGGCCAGGAAAAACTGTTTTTT.